This TCR beta chain was documented in a study of T cell responses to AZD1222 COVID-19 vaccine. Whole-study context: Recipients boosted at about 4 weeks or about 12 weeks are pooled.

As for this clone: What it binds is not known.

Method: immunoSEQ multiplex PCR; TCRdb's copy keeps in-frame clones and lacks some. There are 93,000 or so clones in the sample; around nine tenths occur only once, and 20% to 25% lies in the top ten. The CDR3 totals 12 residues. Germline CDR1 and CDR2: LGHDT and YNNKEL (reference sequence). The ends were cut back, 5 bases at V and 4 bases at J, with 7 bases in the middle. Study outcomes and limitations: Baseline serology detected seropositivity in only a handful of AZD1222 recipients. Clonal diversity may have been underestimated, and the donors were mostly white British, with more females than males.

The TCR was taken from an adult in good health. This chain connects TRBV3-1 (or the pseudogene TRBV3-2) to TRBJ2-3; no clear D. The input for sequencing was peripheral blood, taken on day 0 of AZD1222 vaccination. CDR3 sequence: CASSRVPDTQYF. The CDR3 DNA follows: TGTGCCAGCAGCAGGGTCCCAGATACGCAGTATTTT.